Presented here are 10 T cell receptor beta chains from one specimen sequenced in a study of cytomegalovirus exposure and HLA in healthy donors. The primer mix had 60 Vbeta and 13 Jbeta primers. Measured with immunoSEQ multiplex PCR; TCRdb has only the in-frame clones, and not every one. The sample consists of about 88,000 clones, more than 60% of them appearing once. Sample: PBMCs. The receptors shown here come from a man aged 25 to 40 in good health and CMV-seronegative.

This chain joins TRBV19 and TRBJ2-3; D remains unclear. V lost 3 bases, J lost 6 bases, and 10 bases lay in between. This CDR3 has 13 residues. CDR1 LNHDA and CDR2 SQIVND come from the germline V gene (reference sequence). The CDR3 is CASSMGLVDTQYF. The CDR3 DNA reads as TGTGCCAGTAGTATGGGCCTCGTTGATACGCAGTATTTT.

The rearrangement links TRBV11-2 to TRBJ2-7, with D possibly TRBD1 on 6 matching bases. The CDR3 consists of 13 residues. Germline V gene sequence: CDR1 SGHAT, CDR2 FQNNGV. V lost 6 bases and J lost 4, with 13 bases in between. CDR3 sequence (DNA): TGTGCCAGCAGTCTACTACAGGGATACGAGCAGTACTTC. Protein sequence: CASSLLQGYEQYF.

This sequence joins TRBV5-5 and TRBJ1-5; D may be TRBD1 (5 bases). The CDR3 spans 14 residues. Germline V gene data show CDR1 as SGHKS and CDR2 as YYEKEE (reference sequence). Trimming took off 0 bases at V and 2 bases at J, with 6 bases between the two ends. CDR3 sequence (DNA): TGTGCCAGCAGCTTGGCGGGGGGCAATCAGCCCCAGCATTTT. Translated, it gives CASSLAGGNQPQHF. Complete variable domain (other parts from reference TRBV5-5 and TRBJ1-5): DAGVTQSPTHLIKTRGQQVTLRCSPISGHKSVSWYQQVLGQGPQFIFQYYEKEERGRGNFPDRFSARQFPNYSSELNVNALLLGDSALYLCASSLAGGNQPQHFGDGTRLSIL.

J is TRBJ1-1 and V is TRBV6-4; 7 bases are shared with TRBD1. CDR1 and CDR2 from the germline V gene are MRHNA and SNTAGT. This CDR3 region has 14 residues. The trim removed 6 bases at V and 6 bases at J, leaving 10 bases unmatched. CDR3 residues: CASSGDSGGSEAFF. DNA of the CDR3: TGTGCCAGCAGCGGGGACAGCGGGGGCTCTGAAGCTTTCTTT.

This clone turned up a few times. The V call is TRBV2, the J call TRBJ2-1, with D possibly TRBD2 on 5 matching bases. V lost 5 bases to trimming and J lost 3 bases, with 14 bases between them. Germline CDR1 is SNHLY and CDR2 is FYNNEI. The CDR3 contains 15 residues. The CDR3 DNA reads as TGTGCCAGCAGTTACGAAGGAGGAAGCTACAATGAGCAGTTCTTC. Protein sequence: CASSYEGGSYNEQFF.

The V and J genes are TRBV7-2 and TRBJ1-2, with 11 bases lining up with TRBD1. This CDR3 region has 16 residues. The germline V gene encodes CDR1 SGHTA and CDR2 FQGNSA. V gave up 0 bases and J gave up 6 bases; unmatched junction bases: 6. The CDR3 spells CASSLADRGRGDGYTF. The CDR3 region has the DNA TGTGCCAGCAGCTTAGCGGACAGGGGGCGCGGGGATGGCTACACCTTC.

The rearrangement uses TRBV14 and TRBJ2-3; D remains ambiguous. The CDR3 has 17 amino acids. Trimming left V 2 bases short and J 3 bases short, with 18 bases between. The germline gives CDR1 SGHDN, CDR2 FVKESK. CDR3 protein: CASSQYFKLPSTDTQYF. The CDR3 bases are TGTGCCAGCAGCCAATACTTTAAGCTCCCATCGACAGATACGCAGTATTTT.

The rearrangement links TRBV28 to TRBJ1-2; TRBD1 might be the D (5 bases). V lost 7 bases to trimming and J lost 8 bases, with 14 bases between them. CDR1 MDHEN and CDR2 SYDVKM come from the germline V gene. CDR3 length equals 12 residues. The CDR3, as DNA: TGTGCCAGCACCGACGGGGGGTCCGGCTACACCTTC. Translating it yields CASTDGGSGYTF.

The rearrangement links TRBV29-1 to TRBJ2-5; a weak D match, TRBD1 (6 bases). Germline loops: CDR1 SQVTM, CDR2 ANQGSEA. This CDR3 spans 12 amino acids. Trimming pared 7 bases from V and 2 bases from J, leaving 11 bases between. CDR3 coding DNA: TGCAGCGCGGCGAGGGGGCAAGAGACCCAGTACTTC. The encoded protein is CSAARGQETQYF.

With respect to this clone: The identical CDR3 is also encoded by other nucleotide sequences in the sample. The chain carries TRBV2 and TRBJ1-1; D is uncertain. The length of the CDR3 is 11 residues. With 6 bases removed from V and 5 bases from J, the gap between germline ends came to 7 bases. Germline V gives CDR1 SNHLY, CDR2 FYNNEI. The CDR3 reads CASRAGTEAFF. In nucleotides, the CDR3 is TGTGCCAGCAGGGCTGGTACTGAAGCTTTCTTT.